A single sample gave rise to the 32 T cell receptor beta chains below, sequenced in a study of tumor-infiltrating lymphocytes in primary liver carcinoma. A constant-region primer primed TCR beta cDNA synthesis from 400 to 550 ng of total RNA. Three nested multiplex PCR rounds, a slightly modified ARM-PCR method, built the TCR beta libraries. A C-beta reverse primer and TRBV1-TRBV30 forward primers served in each of the first two PCR rounds, at about 10 cycles apiece. TCRdb independently ran MiXCR on the multiplex PCR reads; one entry per CDR3 protein. The table includes around 100,000 distinct CDR3 sequences, approximately 70% detected once. Investigators took RNA and DNA out together from roughly 20-30 mg of unsorted bulk tissue. Sequencing used liver tumor tissue from sampling region 2. Subset indicated: tumor region T2, inferior pole. Source of these receptors: a woman aged 60-75 years with primary liver carcinoma and hepatitis B virus infection.

In the case of this clonotype: The conserved phenylalanine or tryptophan normally closing the CDR3 is absent here, so this likely arose from a read error. No DNA is shown, since the ends of the CDR3 on it are uncertain; the CDR3 is the one TCRdb lists. The gene calls are TRBV10-3 and TRBJ2-2; the DNA was not compared with TRBD1, the D call given in the table. Germline V gene lookup returns CDR1 ENHRY and CDR2 SYGVKD. The CDR3 has 16 amino acids, counting both end residues. CDR3 region: CAISPTGAANTGELVS.

By sample share, this clonotype is medium-sized. V and J are TRBV11-2 and TRBJ1-2; maybe TRBD1 (6 bases). Between the trimmed V and J ends, which lost 3 bases and 4 bases, there was a span of 15 bases. Germline V gene lookup returns CDR1 SGHAT and CDR2 FQNNGV. This CDR3 spans 15 amino acids. CDR3 amino acids: CASSLDTTGIYGYTF. Written as DNA, the CDR3 is TGTGCCAGCAGCTTGGATACGACAGGAATCTATGGCTACACCTTC.

This clonotype was recorded many times. This chain connects TRBV30 to TRBJ2-3, with 7 bases lining up with TRBD2. CDR1 and CDR2 from the germline V gene are GTSNPN and SVGIG (reference sequence). With V trimmed by 2 bases and J by 5 bases, 4 bases remained unmatched. The CDR3 is 13 amino acids. For the CDR3, the DNA is TGTGCCTGGAGTCAGGGAGGGAGAGATACGCAGTATTTT. Translation: CAWSQGGRDTQYF.

V usage is TRBV11-1 and J usage is TRBJ2-3; the match to TRBD2 covers 11 bases. The J segment lost 3 bases and the V segment lost 11 bases, leaving 22 bases of the junction unmatched. There are 19 residues in the CDR3. CDR1 and CDR2 (germline): SGHAT, FQDESV (reference sequence). This CDR3 reads CACNLSVPTSGRVTDTQYF. Written as DNA, the CDR3 is TGTGCCTGCAACTTAAGTGTCCCTACTAGCGGGAGAGTGACAGATACGCAGTATTTT.

Concerning this clonotype: The CDR3 end shows no conserved phenylalanine or tryptophan, and so a read error is likely. The chain uses TRBV29-1 and TRBJ2-6; no definite D call. The V gene lost 6 bases and the J gene lost 1 base, with 7 bases spanning the gap. The CDR3 sequence is 13 residues long. Germline V gene sequence: CDR1 SQVTM, CDR2 ANQGSEA. The CDR3 sequence is CSVRKSGANVLTI. In DNA form, the CDR3 reads TGCAGCGTCCGTAAGTCTGGGGCCAACGTCCTGACTATC.

This clonotype was detected a few times. The V call is TRBV11-2, the J call TRBJ2-1; D gene unclear. V lost 8 bases and J lost 7, with 15 bases in between. Germline assignment: CDR1 SGHAT and CDR2 FQNNGV. The CDR3 is 13 residues long. CDR3 sequence (DNA): TGTGCCAGCGGCCTGCCAGTTCATAATGAGCAGTTCTTC. Residues: CASGLPVHNEQFF.

The rearrangement joins TRBV2 to TRBJ2-3; 11 nucleotides agree with TRBD2. From germline, CDR1 is SNHLY and CDR2 FYNNEI. This CDR3 contains 15 residues. V shed 6 bases, J shed 3 bases, and the junction held 5 bases outside the gene matches. The CDR3 reads CASSGGLAATDTQYF. Here the CDR3 DNA reads TGTGCCAGCAGCGGGGGACTAGCGGCTACAGATACGCAGTATTTT.

In its sample, this clonotype was seen a few times. The rearrangement uses TRBV4-1 and TRBJ2-1; 7 positions match TRBD2. Germline values: CDR1 MGHRA, CDR2 YSYEKL. The CDR3 totals 18 residues. V lost 1 base and J lost 7; bases outside the gene matches: 16. The CDR3 region is CASSQVRLAGVYGNEQFF. The CDR3 DNA sequence: TGCGCCAGCAGCCAAGTACGACTAGCCGGAGTCTACGGAAATGAGCAGTTCTTC.

A remark on this clonotype: Mismatch with germline at one junction end may stem from a read error. The chain uses TRBV28 and TRBJ2-3, with a weak D call TRBD1 (6 bases). Germline CDR1 is MDHEN and CDR2 is SYDVKM. The CDR3 spans 13 residues. CDR3 sequence: CASSLGGTNTQYF. The CDR3 region has the DNA TGTGCCAGCAGTTTAGGGGGCACAAATACGCAGTATTTT.

This chain connects TRBV5-1 to TRBJ2-1; D is tentatively TRBD1 or TRBD2 (5 bases each). The germline gives CDR1 SGHRS, CDR2 YFSETQ. Between the trimmed V and J ends, which lost 4 bases and 5 bases, there was a span of 13 bases. CDR3 length equals 14 residues. The CDR3 sequence: CASSRRDVNNEQFF. The CDR3 DNA sequence: TGCGCCAGCAGCCGCAGGGACGTAAACAATGAGCAGTTCTTC.

In this sample, this clonotype turned up many times. The chain uses TRBV29-1 and TRBJ2-7; TRBD1 agrees at 10 bases. The germline gives CDR1 SQVTM, CDR2 ANQGSEA. Unmatched junction bases numbered 6, after V lost 5 bases and J lost 5 bases. The CDR3 consists of 13 residues. Here the CDR3 reads CSVRTGGTNEQYF. CDR3 in DNA: TGCAGCGTTCGGACAGGGGGTACGAACGAGCAGTACTTC.

This clonotype was seen more than once but under ten times. The CDR3 does not close with the conserved phenylalanine or tryptophan, likely indicating a read error. The chain uses TRBV2 and TRBJ1-5; D remains unclear. The CDR3 extends over 12 amino acids. Trimming cost V 2 bases and J 6 bases, with 5 bases left between them. Looked up from germline, CDR1 is SNHLY and CDR2 is FYNNEI. CDR3 sequence: CASSEKVQPQHL. DNA for the CDR3: TGTGCCAGCAGTGAAAAAGTTCAGCCCCAGCATTTG.

Comments on this clonotype: Being one base from a much bigger clone, this may be a read error. J is TRBJ2-3 and V is TRBV14; D is possibly TRBD1 (5 bases). Germline CDR1 reads SGHDN; CDR2 reads FVKESK. The CDR3 consists of 13 residues. CDR3 DNA: TGTGCCAGCAGCCCCGTAATGACAGATACGCACTATTTT. Residues: CASSPVMTDTHYF.

This CDR3 is CASMEQQGPAYEQYF. CDR3 bases: TGTGCCAGCATGGAGCAACAGGGTCCTGCCTACGAGCAGTACTTC. This chain joins TRBV12-3 or TRBV12-4 and TRBJ2-7; D is possibly TRBD1 (6 bases). This CDR3 is 15 amino acids long. Trimming left V 7 bases short and J 2 bases short, with 18 bases between.

In regard to this clonotype: Germline is not matched at one junction end, which may reflect a read error. The chain combines TRBV5-1 with TRBJ2-5; 7 bases match TRBD1. Germline values: CDR1 SGHRS, CDR2 YFSETQ. This CDR3 spans 14 amino acids. Written as DNA, the CDR3 is TGCGCCAGCATTATCGGGACAGTTCAAGAGACCCAGTATTTC. This translates into CASIIGTVQETQYF.

This clonotype was observed once. This sequence joins TRBV28 and TRBJ2-4; D gene uncertain. Trimming pared 7 bases from V and 0 bases from J, leaving 10 bases between. Germline CDR1 reads MDHEN; CDR2 reads SYDVKM. The CDR3 is 14 residues long. The CDR3, as DNA: TGTGCCAGCATCGAGGAGCTAGCCAAAAACATTCAGTACTTC. It specifies CASIEELAKNIQYF.

The chain recombines TRBV20-1 with TRBJ2-5, with D uncertain. Deletions cut 3 bases from V and 1 base from J, with 15 bases between. Germline V gene data show CDR1 as DFQATT and CDR2 as SNEGSKA (reference sequence). There are 15 residues in the CDR3. The CDR3 protein is CSASSGAPVQETQYF. As DNA, the CDR3 is TGCAGTGCTAGTAGTGGCGCACCCGTCCAAGAGACCCAGTACTTC.

This clonotype was detected only once. One end of the junction varies from germline; a read error may be responsible. V is TRBV4-1 and J is TRBJ1-1, with a weak D call TRBD1 (5 bases). This CDR3 comprises 16 residues. Germline CDR1 MGHRA, CDR2 YSYEKL. The CDR3 bases are TGCGCCAGCAGCCAAGGCCCAGGGAGTGTGTACACTGAAGCCTTCTTT. Translating gives CASSQGPGSVYTEAFF.

This clonotype came up many times. V and J are TRBV28 and TRBJ1-1; 10 bases agree with TRBD1. The V and J ends lost 5 bases and 4 bases, in that order; junction bases with no gene match: 13. The V gene's germline CDR1 is MDHEN and CDR2 SYDVKM. The length of the CDR3 is 17 residues. The CDR3 region is CASSLSRDRGGSTEAFF. The CDR3 DNA reads TGTGCCAGCAGTCTCTCCCGGGACAGGGGAGGTTCCACTGAAGCTTTCTTT.

Comments on this clonotype: One base away lies a much larger clone, so this may be a sequencing read error. The V and J genes are TRBV28 and TRBJ1-3; no clear D gene. In germline, CDR1 is MDHEN, CDR2 SYDVKM. The CDR3 totals 15 residues. This CDR3 is CASSWKFPSGDTIYF. The DNA for the CDR3 is TGTGCCAGCAGTTGGAAGTTTCCCTCTGGAGACACCATATATTTT.

This clonotype was seen only a few times. The conserved final phenylalanine or tryptophan is absent from the CDR3, which likely points to a read error. The chain has TRBV6-5 and TRBJ2-1, with 7 bases fitting TRBD2. J lost 5 bases, V lost 6 bases, and 13 bases had no gene match. Germline CDR1 and CDR2: MNHEY and SVGAGI. CDR3 size: 16 residues. CDR3 region: CASSFLGEGANNEQFL. The CDR3 DNA follows: TGTGCCAGCAGCTTCTTAGGGGAGGGAGCAAACAATGAGCAGTTCTTA.

This chain joins TRBV7-8 and TRBJ1-3; D unclear. V lost 1 base and J lost 6, with 16 bases in between. CDR3 length: 16 residues. Germline V gene sequence: CDR1 SGHVS, CDR2 FQNEAQ. The CDR3 region has the DNA TGTGCCAGCAGCTTAGTTCCCGATAGGGCTGAAAACACCATATATTTT. Translated, it gives CASSLVPDRAENTIYF.

A note on this clonotype: One end of the junction varies from germline; a read error may be responsible. The chain uses TRBV7-9 and TRBJ1-3; D gene uncertain. The germline V gene encodes CDR1 SEHNR and CDR2 FQNEAQ (reference sequence). The CDR3 runs 14 residues. The CDR3 sequence is CARSLMASGNTIYF. In DNA, the CDR3 is TGTGCCAGAAGCTTAATGGCCTCTGGAAACACCATATATTTT.

This clonotype was detected many times. J is TRBJ1-2 and V is TRBV7-9, with unresolved D. This CDR3 has 13 amino acids. Trimming left V 1 base short and J 8 bases short, with 11 bases between. CDR1 SEHNR and CDR2 FQNEAQ come from the germline V gene (reference sequence). The CDR3 sequence is CASSLESAGGYTF. The DNA for the CDR3 is TGTGCCAGCAGCTTAGAGTCCGCAGGAGGCTACACCTTC.

Comments on this clonotype: The junction differs from germline at one of its ends, possibly a read error. This rearrangement joins TRBV11-1 to TRBJ2-2; 9 bases align to TRBD2. The CDR3 covers 16 residues. Germline V gene sequence: CDR1 SGHAT, CDR2 FQDESV (reference sequence). CDR3 sequence reads: CGSSPLSAGGVGELFF. The DNA of the CDR3 is TGTGGCAGCAGCCCCTTAAGTGCGGGAGGGGTCGGGGAGCTGTTTTTT.

About this clonotype: One end of the junction is discordant with germline, which a read error may explain. The chain carries TRBV7-8 and TRBJ2-1; tentative D call: TRBD2 (6 bases). Germline V CDR1 and CDR2: SGHVS, FQNEAQ. The CDR3 is 16 residues long. The CDR3 protein is CAISLVSRGKYNEQFF. For the CDR3, the DNA is TGCGCCATCAGTTTAGTCTCACGGGGGAAGTACAATGAGCAGTTCTTC.

Points on this clonotype: One junction end disagrees with the germline gene, perhaps due to a read error. This sequence joins TRBV11-3 and TRBJ2-2; D is perhaps TRBD2 (6 bases). This CDR3 comprises 12 residues. Germline loops: CDR1 SGHNT, CDR2 YENEEA. As DNA, the CDR3 is TGTGCCAACAGCTTAGTGGCCGGGGGGCTGTTTTTT. It is translated as CANSLVAGGLFF.

With regard to this clonotype: The junction differs from germline at one of its ends, possibly a read error. J is TRBJ1-6 and V is TRBV11-2; a weak D match, TRBD1 (5 bases). Per germline, CDR1 SGHAT and CDR2 FQNNGV. The CDR3 extends over 13 amino acids. CDR3 bases: TGCGCCAGCCGCGGGGGGTATAATTCACTCCCCCACTTT. This gives the protein CASRGGYNSLPHF.

This clonotype was observed many times. The chain couples TRBV6-1 to TRBJ2-3, with 9 bases matching TRBD2. Germline loops: CDR1 MNHNS, CDR2 SASEGT. The CDR3 covers 14 residues. Losses at the gene ends were 6 bases for V and 2 bases for J; bases not matched to a gene: 3. In DNA form, the CDR3 reads TGTGCCAGCAGCATAGCGGGAGCCACAGATACGCAGTATTTT. It translates to CASSIAGATDTQYF.

Notes on this clonotype: One base away lies a much larger clone, so this may be a sequencing read error. The chain combines TRBV10-3 with TRBJ1-4, with TRBD1 as a possible D gene (6 bases). The CDR3 contains 14 residues. In germline, CDR1 is ENHRY, CDR2 SYGVKD. CDR3: CAISEGGTNGKLFF. The CDR3 bases are TGTGCCATCAGTGAGGGGGGCACTAATGGAAAACTGTTTTTT.

Turning to this clonotype: It is likely a read error, because the conserved phenylalanine at the end of the CDR3 is missing. The chain couples TRBV6-5 to TRBJ2-1; maybe TRBD2 (5 bases). Germline V lookup: CDR1 MNHEY, CDR2 SVGAGI. V shed 7 bases and J shed 10 bases, with 20 bases lying between them. This CDR3 comprises 14 residues. CDR3 in amino acids: CASTPPTGGLEQFS. CDR3 nucleotide sequence: TGTGCCAGCACCCCCCCGACTGGAGGACTCGAGCAGTTCTCC.

Regarding this clonotype: A junction end diverges from the germline sequence, so it may reflect a read error. The chain joins TRBV11-2 to TRBJ2-1, with a tentative D call TRBD2 (6 bases). CDR3 length: 14 amino acids. Germline lookup yields CDR1 SGHAT and CDR2 FQNNGV. This CDR3 is CVSRRVRRGIEQFF. The CDR3 coding sequence is TGTGTCAGCAGACGGGTTCGGAGGGGAATTGAGCAATTCTTC.